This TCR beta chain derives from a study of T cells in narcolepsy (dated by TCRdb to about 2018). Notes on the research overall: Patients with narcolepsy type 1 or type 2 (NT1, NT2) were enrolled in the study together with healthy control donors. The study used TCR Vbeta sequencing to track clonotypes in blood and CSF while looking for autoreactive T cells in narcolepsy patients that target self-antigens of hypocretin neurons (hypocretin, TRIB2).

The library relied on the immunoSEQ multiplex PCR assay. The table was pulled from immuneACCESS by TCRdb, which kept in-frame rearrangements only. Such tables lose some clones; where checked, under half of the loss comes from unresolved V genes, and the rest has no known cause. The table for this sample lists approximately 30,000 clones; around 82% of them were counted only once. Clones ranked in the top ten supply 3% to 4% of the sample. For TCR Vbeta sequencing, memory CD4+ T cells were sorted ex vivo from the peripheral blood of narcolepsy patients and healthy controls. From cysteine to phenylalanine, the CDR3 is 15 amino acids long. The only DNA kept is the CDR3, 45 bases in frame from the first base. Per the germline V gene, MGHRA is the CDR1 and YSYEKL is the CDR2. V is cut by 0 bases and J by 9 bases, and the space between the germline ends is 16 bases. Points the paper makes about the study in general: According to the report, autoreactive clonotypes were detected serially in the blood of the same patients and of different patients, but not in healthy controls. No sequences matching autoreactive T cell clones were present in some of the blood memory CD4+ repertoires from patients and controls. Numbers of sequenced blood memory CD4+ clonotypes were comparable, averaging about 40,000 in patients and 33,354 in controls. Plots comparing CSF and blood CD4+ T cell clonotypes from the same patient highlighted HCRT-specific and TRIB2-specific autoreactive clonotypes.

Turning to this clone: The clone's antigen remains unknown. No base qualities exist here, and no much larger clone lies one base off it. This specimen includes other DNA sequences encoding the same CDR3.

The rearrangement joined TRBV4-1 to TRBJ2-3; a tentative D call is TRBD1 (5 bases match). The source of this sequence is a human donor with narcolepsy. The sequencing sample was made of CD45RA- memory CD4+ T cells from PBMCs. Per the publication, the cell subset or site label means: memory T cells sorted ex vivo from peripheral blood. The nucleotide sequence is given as TGCGCCAGCAGCCAAGACTCCGCAGGGCCAGGGACGCAGTATTTT. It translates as CASSQDSAGPGTQYF.